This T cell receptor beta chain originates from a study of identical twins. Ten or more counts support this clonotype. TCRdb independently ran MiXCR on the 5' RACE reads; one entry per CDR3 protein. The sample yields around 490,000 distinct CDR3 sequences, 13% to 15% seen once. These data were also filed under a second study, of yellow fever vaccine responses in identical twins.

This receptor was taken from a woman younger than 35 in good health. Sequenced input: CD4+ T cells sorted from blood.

In DNA form, the CDR3 reads TGCGCCAGCCCGAACGCAGATACGCAGTATTTT. Translation: CASPNADTQYF. This chain connects TRBV5-1 to TRBJ2-3; D unclear. Per germline, CDR1 SGHRS and CDR2 YFSETQ. CDR3 length: 11 amino acids. V lost 7 bases, J lost 4 bases, and 7 bases lay in between.